The clone carrying this T cell receptor beta chain has ten or more counts. The sample comes from a study of early T cells in non-severe SARS-CoV-2 infection. TCRdb reprocessed the 5' RACE reads via MiXCR and lists one record per CDR3 protein. In the table there are roughly 28,000 distinct CDR3 sequences, about 4.5% of which are singletons. V gave up 6 bases and J gave up 4 bases, with 16 bases separating them. This CDR3 has 14 residues. Germline V gives CDR1 DFQATT, CDR2 SNEGSKA (reference sequence). The chain couples TRBV20-1 to TRBJ1-5; tentative D call: TRBD1 (6 bases). The origin of this receptor is an adult who was a healthcare worker with PCR-confirmed SARS-CoV-2 infection or an uninfected control (not recorded which). The sample consisted of whole blood. For the CDR3, the DNA is TGCAGTGCCCCCGGGGGCGGCCCGAATCAGCCCCAGCATTTT. It is translated as CSAPGGGPNQPQHF.